This is a list of T cell receptor beta chains from one sample in a study of T cells after posttransplantation cyclophosphamide. Only in-frame clones appear in the TCRdb table, and some are missing; sequencing was by immunoSEQ multiplex PCR. This set yields roughly 25,000 clones and no singletons; the top ten hold around 1.9%. The input for sequencing was PBMCs, taken after allogeneic stem cell transplant with posttransplant cyclophosphamide. The receptor set was obtained from a male patient in his late teens or twenties who received an allogeneic stem cell transplant from a related donor, was CMV-positive, and had no GVHD. Some T cells may possibly be graft donor cells. CDR3s include the opening cysteine and the closing phenylalanine or tryptophan. Each record gives: clone size, J gene, V gene, D gene, CDR3 DNA, CDR3 protein. A D gene is named only where the DNA matches it firmly. Some rows mark clone size as missing; the rest say once, few, many or name a class of expanded clone.

>few|TRBJ2-1|TRBV7-3|NA
TGTGCCAGCAGCTTAGGCGGGTCCCAGTACAATGAGCAGTTCTTC
CASSLGGSQYNEQFF
>many|TRBJ1-2|TRBV6-5|NA
TGTGCCAGCAGTTACACCCCCTCAGGGAATGGCTACACCTTC
CASSYTPSGNGYTF
>many|TRBJ1-2|TRBV30|NA
TGTGCCTGGAGTGTACATCCTGACTTCAACTATGGCTACACCTTC
CAWSVHPDFNYGYTF
>many|TRBJ2-5|TRBV11-1|NA
TGTGCCAGCAGCTCAAAGTCGGCGGGGGAGACCCAGTACTTC
CASSSKSAGETQYF
>many|TRBJ2-3|TRBV19|NA
TGTGCCAGTAGTCCTAGCACAGATACGCAGTATTTT
CASSPSTDTQYF
>many|TRBJ2-3|TRBV11-2|TRBD1
TGTGCCAGCAGCTCGGACAGGGGCCTCGATACGCAGTATTTT
CASSSDRGLDTQYF
>many|TRBJ1-2|TRBV11-2|TRBD1
TGTGCCAGCAGCCTCTCCGGGACAGAGAACTATGGCTACACCTTC
CASSLSGTENYGYTF
>many|TRBJ2-7|TRBV5-5|NA
TGTGCCAGCAGCAATACCTACGAGCAGTACTTC
CASSNTYEQYF
>many|TRBJ2-3|TRBV7-2|TRBD2
TGTGCCAGCAGCTCCTGGGGGAGCGGGGGCTTCACAGATACGCAGTATTTT
CASSSWGSGGFTDTQYF
>many|TRBJ2-7|TRBV7-9|NA
TGTGCCAGCAGCCAACGGACCTCTTCAGGGGCTCAGTACTTC
CASSQRTSSGAQYF
>many|TRBJ2-4|TRBV19|NA
TGTGCCAGTAGTATCGGCAGGGTCGCCAAAAACATTCAGTACTTC
CASSIGRVAKNIQYF
>many|TRBJ1-3|TRBV7-6|TRBD1
TGTGCCAGCAGCTTATCCAGGGGGCTAGGAAACACCATATATTTT
CASSLSRGLGNTIYF
>many|TRBJ1-3|TRBV6-6|NA
TGTGCCAGCAGTTACATCAGGGGAAGTGGAAACACCATATATTTT
CASSYIRGSGNTIYF
>many|TRBJ1-2|TRBV30|NA
TGTGCCTGGAGTGTACTGGGGGGGCCGGGAGGGGGCTACACCTTC
CAWSVLGGPGGGYTF
>many|TRBJ2-5|TRBV9|NA
TGTGCCAGCAGCGTACGGGGGGCCCAAGAGACCCAGTACTTC
CASSVRGAQETQYF
>many|TRBJ2-1|TRBV21-1|NA
TGTGCCAGCAGCAAAAAGGGTGACGGGAGGGCCGCTGATAATGAGCAGTTCTTC
CASSKKGDGRAADNEQFF
>many|TRBJ2-5|TRBV27|TRBD1
TGTGCCAGCAGTTCATCGACAGGGGATGGAGAGACCCAGTACTTC
CASSSSTGDGETQYF
>many|TRBJ2-1|TRBV5-3|NA
TGTGCCAGAAGCCGGGGGGCGCTCGGCCCGAGCTCCTACAATGAGCAGTTCTTC
CARSRGALGPSSYNEQFF
>many|TRBJ2-3|TRBV11-2|NA
TGTGCCAGCAGCCCAAGGAGGGGTGGTGATACGCAGTATTTT
CASSPRRGGDTQYF
>many|TRBJ2-7|TRBV29-1|NA
TGCAGCGTTGTGACAGCCTACGAGCAGTACTTC
CSVVTAYEQYF
>many|TRBJ1-2|TRBV5-6|NA
TGTGCCAGCAGCGAGGGTAACTATGGCTACACCTTC
CASSEGNYGYTF
>NA|TRBJ2-5|TRBV14|TRBD1
TGTGCCAGCAGCCATAAGCGGGACAGGGGGCGCGTTGGGACCCAGTACTTC
CASSHKRDRGRVGTQYF
>many|TRBJ2-7|TRBV29-1|NA
TGCAGCGCCGCTACCTACGAGCAGTACTTC
CSAATYEQYF
>many|TRBJ2-1|TRBV4-1|TRBD2
TGCGCCAGCAGCCAAAGGGGGGACACTAGCGGGAGGGCCGGGAATGAGCAGTTCTTC
CASSQRGDTSGRAGNEQFF
>many|TRBJ2-3|TRBV9|TRBD2
TGTGCCAGCAGCGTAACCCTAGCGGGGGAGATCACAGATACGCAGTATTTT
CASSVTLAGEITDTQYF
>NA|TRBJ2-5|TRBV5-4|NA
TGTGCCAGCAGCTTGCTGGCCGACTTCACCCTACAAGAGACCCAGTACTTC
CASSLLADFTLQETQYF
>many|TRBJ2-6|TRBV30|NA
TGTGCCTGGAGGGAGCTGATTCACTCTGGGGCCAACGTCCTGACTTTC
CAWRELIHSGANVLTF
>many|TRBJ2-7|TRBV7-7|TRBD2
TGTGCCAGCAGCTTAGACGGGACTAGCGGGAGTCTTGAGGGCGAGCAGTACTTC
CASSLDGTSGSLEGEQYF
>few|TRBJ1-2|TRBV14|TRBD1
TGTGCCAGCAGCCAAGGTCGGACAGGTGGCTACACCTTC
CASSQGRTGGYTF
>many|TRBJ1-4|TRBV2|NA
TGTGCCAGCAGTGAAGGGTACAGGGCGATGGAAAAACTGTTTTTT
CASSEGYRAMEKLFF
>many|TRBJ2-6|TRBV5-1|NA
TGCGCCAGCAGCGGAATGACAGGCGGTGGGGCCAACGTCCTGACTTTC
CASSGMTGGGANVLTF
>many|TRBJ2-3|TRBV5-4|TRBD2
TGTGCCAGCAGTGTGGTTGGGACTAGCGTCGATACGCAGTATTTT
CASSVVGTSVDTQYF
>many|TRBJ2-2|TRBV13|NA
TGTGCCAGCAGCTACCCCCTCGACAGGACCGGGGAGCTGTTTTTT
CASSYPLDRTGELFF
>many|TRBJ2-5|TRBV30|NA
TGTGCCTGGAACAGGGTCCAACAAGAGACCCAGTACTTC
CAWNRVQQETQYF
>many|TRBJ2-7|TRBV4-2|NA
TGTGCCAGCAGCCAGGGGGGTTCGGTCTCCTACGAGCAGTACTTC
CASSQGGSVSYEQYF
>many|TRBJ1-1|TRBV4-1|TRBD1
TGCGCCAGCAGCCAAGCCTGGGACAGATCGAACACTGAAGCTTTCTTT
CASSQAWDRSNTEAFF
>many|TRBJ2-7|TRBV10-2|NA
TGCGCCAGCAGTGAGTCCCTCCTCTACGAGCAGTACTTC
CASSESLLYEQYF
>NA|TRBJ2-4|TRBV6-1|TRBD2
TGTGCCAGCAGTGAGGGGAGGGTGAACATTCAGTACTTC
CASSEGRVNIQYF
>NA|TRBJ2-7|TRBV29-1|TRBD2
TGCAGCGTTGTGAGACTAGCGGGAACCTACGAGCAGTACTTC
CSVVRLAGTYEQYF
>many|TRBJ2-1|TRBV7-6|TRBD2
TGTGCCAGCAGCCAGGGGACTAGCGTTGCCTACAATGAGCAGTTCTTC
CASSQGTSVAYNEQFF
>many|TRBJ2-7|TRBV4-1|NA
TGCGCCAGCAGCTCCCCGGGGAAGAAAAACGAGCAGTACTTC
CASSSPGKKNEQYF
>many|TRBJ1-2|TRBV5-1|TRBD1
TGCGCCAGCAGCCCGGGGACAGGGCTATTCGGCTACACCTTC
CASSPGTGLFGYTF
>many|TRBJ1-3|TRBV9|NA
TGTGCCAGCAGCGTATTCGGGAAACTCTCTGGAAACACCATATATTTT
CASSVFGKLSGNTIYF
>many|TRBJ2-7|TRBV7-2|NA
TGTGCCAGCAGCTTAGATAGCGCGGGCGTTGCCTACGAGCAGTACTTC
CASSLDSAGVAYEQYF
>many|TRBJ2-5|TRBV5-1|TRBD1
TGCGCCAGCAGCGCGGGTCGGACAGGGACGGAAGAGACCCAGTACTTC
CASSAGRTGTEETQYF
>many|TRBJ1-1|TRBV30|NA
TGTGCCTGGAGTATGATAGGTTTGGGGACAGAAGCTTTCTTT
CAWSMIGLGTEAFF
>many|TRBJ2-7|TRBV4-1|TRBD1
TGCGCCAGCAGCCAAGGGGACAGGGCCTACGAGCAGTACTTC
CASSQGDRAYEQYF
>many|TRBJ1-1|TRBV28|NA
TGTGCCAGCAGTCCCCGGGGGGGGAACACTGAAGCTTTCTTT
CASSPRGGNTEAFF
>many|TRBJ1-5|TRBV23-1|NA
TGCGCCAGCAGTCAATCAGGGCAGGGCGATCGCTATAGCAATCAGCCCCAGCATTTT
CASSQSGQGDRYSNQPQHF
>many|TRBJ2-6|TRBV2|NA
TGTGCCAGCATTAGAAGTTCTGGGGCCAACGTCCTGACTTTC
CASIRSSGANVLTF
>many|TRBJ2-7|TRBV9|NA
TGTGCCAGCAGTGGTTCGGGGGACTACGAGCAGTACTTC
CASSGSGDYEQYF
>many|TRBJ2-3|TRBV25-1|NA
TGTGCCAGCAGTGAATTGAGTCCAGATACGCAGTATTTT
CASSELSPDTQYF
>many|TRBJ1-4|TRBV7-6|TRBD1
TGTGCCAGCAGCTTAAGACCCGGGACAGGGCATGAAAAACTGTTTTTT
CASSLRPGTGHEKLFF
>many|TRBJ2-7|TRBV7-9|TRBD2
TGTGCCAGCAGCCCCCATCGGAGGGCGGGAGAACAATCCTACGAGCAGTACTTC
CASSPHRRAGEQSYEQYF
>few|TRBJ2-7|TRBV5-1|TRBD1
TGCGCCAGCAGCTTCTCGACAGGGGGCGCGTACGAGCAGTACTTC
CASSFSTGGAYEQYF
>many|TRBJ2-3|TRBV2|NA
TGTGCCAGCAGTGAACCCTTCACAGATACGCAGTATTTT
CASSEPFTDTQYF
>many|TRBJ2-3|TRBV5-1|NA
TGCGCCAGCAGCTTTTCAGCGGGCACAGATACGCAGTATTTT
CASSFSAGTDTQYF
>many|TRBJ2-7|TRBV27|NA
TGTGCCAGCAGTTTATCCGCCACCTGGGCCAGGGTGCCCTACGAGCAGTACTTC
CASSLSATWARVPYEQYF
>many|TRBJ2-7|TRBV10-3|NA
TGTGCCATCAGTGAGTCTTGGGGCGGTTCCTACGAGCAGTACTTC
CAISESWGGSYEQYF